This TCR beta chain was found in a study of blood T cell repertoires in COVID-19. Study background: Sources were T cells, B-cell-depleted T cells, or PBMCs; the material itself was cDNA or gDNA.

Repertoires were generated with immunoSEQ multiplex PCR, while TCRdb's copy carries only in-frame clones and drops some. There are 390,000 or so clones in the sample; 85% to 90% occur only once, and roughly 1% lies in the top ten. This receptor was identified in a young man who had recovered from COVID-19. Sequencing used PBMCs or T cells enriched from blood (not recorded which).

The CDR3 DNA reads TGTGCCAGCAGCACGACCGGGACAGGGGCCTACGAGCAGTACTTC. Translating gives CASSTTGTGAYEQYF. The V gene is TRBV7-2, the J gene TRBJ2-7; 10 nucleotides line up with TRBD1. CDR3 length: 15 residues. The germline V gene has CDR1 SGHTA and CDR2 FQGNSA. Unmatched junction bases numbered 6, after V lost 5 bases and J lost 2 bases.